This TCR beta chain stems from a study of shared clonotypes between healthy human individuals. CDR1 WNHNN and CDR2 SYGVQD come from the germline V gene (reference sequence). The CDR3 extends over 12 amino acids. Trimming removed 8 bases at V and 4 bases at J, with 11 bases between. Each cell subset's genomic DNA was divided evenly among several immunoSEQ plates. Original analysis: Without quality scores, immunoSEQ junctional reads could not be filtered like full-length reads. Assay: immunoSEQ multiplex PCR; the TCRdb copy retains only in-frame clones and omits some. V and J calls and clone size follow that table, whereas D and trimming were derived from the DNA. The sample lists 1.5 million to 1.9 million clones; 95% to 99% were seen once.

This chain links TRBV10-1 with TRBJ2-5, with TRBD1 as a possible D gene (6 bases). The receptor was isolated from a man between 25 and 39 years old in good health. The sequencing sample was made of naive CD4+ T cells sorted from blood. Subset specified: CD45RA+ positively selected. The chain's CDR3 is CASQGIGETQYF. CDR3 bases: TGCGCCAGCCAGGGGATAGGAGAGACCCAGTACTTC.